The sequence of this TCR beta chain was determined in a study of CD8+ T cells in alopecia areata. As for this clone: Its antigen is unknown.

Trimming shortened V by 8 bases and J by 3 bases, and 10 bases separated the two germline ends. Germline V gene lookup returns CDR1 GTSNPN and CDR2 SVGIG (reference sequence). The CDR3 spans 11 residues. The sequencing template was cDNA reverse transcribed from extracted RNA. Some clones are missing from TCRdb's copy, which holds only in-frame ones; the method was immunoSEQ multiplex PCR. The sample has some 180,000 clones, more than 50% seen once. Study conclusions and caveats: Sharing of TCR sequences between patients (possibly for HLA-related reasons) was less clear than in mice.

The gene calls are TRBV30 and TRBJ1-1, with D unclear. The sequenced sample was CD8+ T cells sorted from blood. This sequence originates from a human donor in good health. CDR3 protein: CARAGYTEAFF. As DNA, the CDR3 is TGTGCCCGAGCCGGGTACACTGAAGCTTTCTTT.